The T cell receptor beta chain under discussion was sequenced for a study of response to subunit inactivated influenza vaccine. Via MiXCR, TCRdb re-called the RT-PCR reads, giving one row per CDR3 protein. The sample lists some 500,000 distinct CDR3 sequences, around 25% occurring once. The junction had 6 bases not matched to a gene; V was cut back by 7 bases and J by 4 bases. The length of the CDR3 is 14 residues. Germline loops: CDR1 SGHRS, CDR2 YFSETQ. The specimen comprised CD4+ T cells sorted from PBMCs, sampled approximately 5 days after vaccination. The clonotype was recovered from a man in his fifties or sixties who received an inactivated influenza vaccine. The V call is TRBV5-1, the J call TRBJ2-3, with TRBD2 matching over 10 bases. CDR3 nucleotides: TGCGCCAGCGGTGGTGGACTAGCGGCAGATACGCAGTATTTT. Its protein is CASGGGLAADTQYF.